The following is a TCR beta chain sequence with its context. Its antigen is undetermined. These data belong to a study of EBV T-cell therapy then PD-1 blockade in nasopharyngeal carcinoma. V gave up 7 bases and J gave up 5 bases; unmatched junction bases: 10. The CDR3 consists of 14 residues. Germline V gene sequence: CDR1 SQVTM, CDR2 ANQGSEA. Sequencing used immunoSEQ multiplex PCR; TCRdb keeps in-frame clones, though not all of them. The sample yields fewer than 25,000 clones, approximately 87% seen once. Specified treatment: AdE1-LMPpoly-expanded autologous EBV-specific T-cell therapy followed by anti-PD-1 nivolumab.

The V gene is TRBV29-1, the J gene TRBJ2-3; TRBD2 matches at 9 bases. The receptor was isolated from a middle-aged man with nasopharyngeal carcinoma. The specimen comprised CD8+ T cells from blood, sampled around day 65 from a patient whose treatment included autologous EBV-specific T cells and nivolumab. In DNA form, the CDR3 reads TGCAGCGACCAAGGCGGGGGGGTCGGAGATACGCAGTATTTT. Protein: CSDQGGGVGDTQYF.